This T cell receptor beta chain derives from a study of blood T cell repertoires in COVID-19. Study overall: COVID-19 samples, acute and convalescent, were from the United States, Italy and Spain. T cells, B-cell-depleted T cells, or PBMCs provided the cDNA or gDNA that served as material.

Germline V CDR1 and CDR2: LNHDA, SQIVND (reference sequence). The CDR3 extends over 14 amino acids. V lost 2 bases to trimming and J lost 6 bases; unmatched junction nucleotides: 5. Methods used by the authors: Quantification of nucleated cells was approximated via reference gene primer amplification. Assay used: immunoSEQ multiplex PCR; TCRdb lists only in-frame clones, some missing. D and trimming come from the DNA, and the V and J calls and clone size come from that table. This table holds just under 150,000 clones, 87% found once. The chain links TRBV19 to TRBJ2-3; 7 positions match TRBD1. The sequencing sample was made of peripheral blood. The TCR originated in a woman aged 45-60 years with acute or convalescent COVID-19. In DNA, the CDR3 is TGTGCCAGTAGTATACAGGGGGTCGGGGATACGCAGTATTTT. Translated: CASSIQGVGDTQYF.